This TCR beta chain was profiled in a study of OX40 agonist ivuxolimab in advanced cancers. Autoimmune disease history or systemic immunosuppression led to patients being barred. Produced via immunoSEQ multiplex PCR; TCRdb's table is partial and in-frame only. Counted here are about 50,000 clones, 84% occurring once; the ten biggest clones make up 13%. CDR3 length: 17 residues. Germline values: CDR1 SNHLY, CDR2 FYNNEI. V was clipped by 0 bases and J by 10 bases, with 19 bases between them. The chain links TRBV2 to TRBJ1-6; D is perhaps TRBD1 (6 bases). The material sequenced was CD4+ or CD8+ T cells sorted from blood, taken in a trial of the OX40 agonist ivuxolimab. The TCR sequence derives from an adult with an advanced solid tumor such as melanoma, head and neck, liver or kidney cancer. CDR3 in amino acids: CASSEAQGAARGSPLHF. The CDR3 nucleotides are TGTGCCAGCAGTGAAGCGCAAGGCGCAGCAAGGGGGTCACCCCTCCACTTT.